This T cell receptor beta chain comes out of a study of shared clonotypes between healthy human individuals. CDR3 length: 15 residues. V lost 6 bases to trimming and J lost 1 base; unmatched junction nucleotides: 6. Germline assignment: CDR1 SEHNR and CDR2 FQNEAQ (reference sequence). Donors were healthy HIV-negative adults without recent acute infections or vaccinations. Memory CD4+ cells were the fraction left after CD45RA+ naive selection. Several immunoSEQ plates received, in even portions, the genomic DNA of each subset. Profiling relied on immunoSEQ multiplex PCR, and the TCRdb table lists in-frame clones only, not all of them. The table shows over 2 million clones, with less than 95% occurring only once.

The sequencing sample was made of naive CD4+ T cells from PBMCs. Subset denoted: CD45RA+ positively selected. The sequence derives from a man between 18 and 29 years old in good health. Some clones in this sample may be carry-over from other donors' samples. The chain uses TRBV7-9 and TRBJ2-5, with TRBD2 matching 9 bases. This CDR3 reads CASRETSGSQETQYF. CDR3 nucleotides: TGTGCCAGCAGGGAGACTAGCGGTAGCCAAGAGACCCAGTACTTC.